This T cell receptor (beta chain) was found in a study of T and B cells in COVID-19 patients. Study-wide background: COVID-19 patients gave peripheral blood either during active infection or after recovery.

Multiplex PCR with BIOMED2 TRB-A/B primer pools amplified TRB rearrangements. TCRdb passed the multiplex PCR reads through MiXCR, listing each CDR3 protein once. The data hold fewer than 15,000 distinct CDR3 sequences, with 25% observed a single time. Germline CDR1 and CDR2: MNHEY and SMNVEV (reference sequence). This CDR3 region has 14 residues. Trimming removed 4 bases from V and 2 bases from J, with 12 bases in between. Blood genomic DNA input for TRB amplification was about 250-550 ng. This clonotype came up many times. The sequencing sample was made of blood. V and J are TRBV27 and TRBJ2-7, with D perhaps TRBD2 (6 bases). This TCR derives from a human donor who had recovered from COVID-19. The CDR3 is CASSSRDFAYEQYF. CDR3 DNA sequence: TGTGCCAGCAGTTCCCGGGACTTTGCCTACGAGCAGTACTTC.